These 25 T cell receptor beta chains originate from one sample sequenced in a study of blood T cell repertoires in COVID-19. Profiled with immunoSEQ multiplex PCR; TCRdb holds only in-frame clones, not every one. The top ten clones hold about 5.5% of a sample with 200,000 to 250,000 clones, about three quarters of them seen once. Source material: peripheral blood. The receptors were gathered from a woman aged 70-85 years with acute or convalescent COVID-19.

This clone was observed once. The chain combines TRBV9 with TRBJ1-1, with D hard to call. Germline assignment: CDR1 SGDLS and CDR2 YYNGEE. Trimming removed 0 bases at V and 1 base at J, with 7 bases between. The CDR3 has 14 residues. The CDR3 nucleotides are TGTGCCAGCAGCGTAGGACATACGAACACTGAAGCTTTCTTT. Its translation is CASSVGHTNTEAFF.

The chain has TRBV6-6 and TRBJ2-7, with D tentatively TRBD2 (5 bases). There are 14 residues in the CDR3. V was clipped by 8 bases and J by 6 bases, with 20 bases between them. Per the germline V gene, CDR1 is MNHNY and CDR2 is SVGAGI (reference sequence). CDR3 residues: CASSTVLADFEQYF. Written as DNA, the CDR3 is TGTGCCAGCTCAACGGTCCTAGCAGATTTCGAGCAGTACTTC.

The chain has TRBV6-5 and TRBJ2-7; TRBD2 matches at 7 bases. The CDR3 runs to 14 residues. The germline CDR1 and CDR2 sequences are MNHEY and SVGAGI. V was pared by 7 bases and J by 0 bases, with 6 bases of the junction left unmatched. DNA for the CDR3: TGTGCCAGCACCCGGGGGGTAGGCTCCTACGAGCAGTACTTC. It is translated as CASTRGVGSYEQYF.

DNA for the CDR3: TGCGCCAGCAGCTTGGGGTCAGGGTCCGGGGAGCTGTTTTTT. This sequence encodes CASSLGSGSGELFF. The gene calls are TRBV5-1 and TRBJ2-2; possibly TRBD1 for D (5 bases). CDR1 is SGHRS and CDR2 is YFSETQ in the germline V gene. The V gene lost 0 bases and the J gene lost 6 bases, with 9 bases spanning the gap. CDR3 size: 14 residues.

In DNA, the CDR3 is TGTGCCAGCTCGGCGGGCACCCACCCCTATAATTCACCCCTCCACTTT. Translated: CASSAGTHPYNSPLHF. The rearrangement links TRBV18 to TRBJ1-6; D ambiguous. CDR3 length: 16 residues. Germline V lookup: CDR1 KGHSH, CDR2 LQKENI. Trimming shortened V by 6 bases and J by 2 bases, and 14 bases separated the two germline ends.

This sequence joins TRBV3-1 (or the pseudogene TRBV3-2) and TRBJ2-4, with D perhaps TRBD1 (7 bases). Trimming took off 0 bases at V and 8 bases at J, with 14 bases between the two ends. The CDR3 is 15 amino acids. Germline V gene lookup returns CDR1 LGHDT and CDR2 YNNKEL (reference sequence). CDR3 sequence reads: CASSQDLRGVDIQYF. The CDR3 coding sequence is TGTGCCAGCAGCCAAGATCTCAGGGGGGTGGACATTCAGTACTTC.

The gene calls are TRBV6-1 and TRBJ1-2; D is unresolved. The germline V gene has CDR1 MNHNS and CDR2 SASEGT. The V end lost 2 bases, the J end lost 2 bases, and 6 bases lay between the germline ends. The CDR3 sequence is 13 residues long. The CDR3 region is CASSEIYNYGYTF. DNA of the CDR3: TGTGCCAGCAGTGAAATCTACAACTATGGCTACACCTTC.

This clone was detected only a few times. The rearrangement links TRBV19 to TRBJ1-4; 7 bases align to TRBD1. Germline CDR1 is LNHDA and CDR2 is SQIVND (reference sequence). CDR3 length: 14 residues. V lost 6 bases and J lost 4; bases outside the gene matches: 5. The CDR3 protein is CASRKGANNEKLFF. DNA of the CDR3: TGTGCCAGTAGGAAGGGGGCAAATAATGAAAAACTGTTTTTT.

The chain links TRBV19 to TRBJ2-3; a possible D gene is TRBD2 (6 bases). Germline V gene data show CDR1 as LNHDA and CDR2 as SQIVND (reference sequence). The V end was cut by 5 bases, the J end by 6 bases, with 9 bases between. The CDR3 has 12 residues. The CDR3 coding sequence is TGTGCCAGTAGTTCGGAGGGGGATACGCAGTATTTT. Encoded protein: CASSSEGDTQYF. The complete variable domain, with remaining parts taken from reference TRBV19 and TRBJ2-3, reads DGGITQSPKYLFRKEGQNVTLSCEQNLNHDAMYWYRQDPGQGLRLIYYSQIVNDFQKGDIAEGYSVSREKKESFPLTVTSAQKNPTAFYLCASSSEGDTQYFGPGTRLTVL.

The genes are TRBV3-1 (or the pseudogene TRBV3-2) and TRBJ2-7, with 10 bases that match TRBD1. The CDR3 length is 14 residues. The junction had 3 bases not matched to a gene; V was cut back by 1 base and J by 6 bases. CDR1 LGHDT and CDR2 YNNKEL come from the germline V gene (reference sequence). CDR3 in amino acids: CASSQGTGGSEQYF. The CDR3 DNA follows: TGTGCCAGCAGCCAAGGGACAGGGGGGTCCGAGCAGTACTTC.

This clone has at least ten counts. The chain links TRBV5-1 to TRBJ2-3; 9 bases are shared with TRBD1. The CDR3 sequence is 16 residues long. Germline V CDR1 and CDR2: SGHRS, YFSETQ. With V trimmed by 0 bases and J by 3 bases, 5 bases remained unmatched. The DNA of the CDR3 is TGCGCCAGCAGCTTGGGACCGGGACAGGGAACAGATACGCAGTATTTT. Amino acids: CASSLGPGQGTDTQYF.

The chain combines TRBV7-2 with TRBJ2-3; 9 bases map to TRBD2. After removal of 1 base from V and 6 bases from J, the junction contained 11 bases not matched to a gene. Looked up from germline, CDR1 is SGHTA and CDR2 is FQGNSA. CDR3 length: 17 residues. The DNA of the CDR3 is TGTGCCAGCAGCTTAGACCTAGCGGGATCCTATCTGGATACGCAGTATTTT. It translates to CASSLDLAGSYLDTQYF.

This chain uses TRBV20-1 with TRBJ2-7, with D perhaps TRBD1 (5 bases). The CDR3 loop spans 13 amino acids. From germline, CDR1 is DFQATT and CDR2 SNEGSKA (reference sequence). The V end was cut by 3 bases, the J end by 3 bases, with 12 bases between. The CDR3 DNA sequence: TGCAGTGCTAGTGTACAGGTCAACTACGAGCAGTACTTC. The encoded protein is CSASVQVNYEQYF.

A single count supports this clone. This chain connects TRBV14 to TRBJ2-7; 7 positions match TRBD2. Per germline, CDR1 SGHDN and CDR2 FVKESK. V lost 2 bases and J lost 1; bases outside the gene matches: 2. The CDR3 consists of 14 residues. CDR3 sequence reads: CASSQQRGSYEQYF. The DNA for the CDR3 is TGTGCCAGCAGCCAACAGCGGGGATCCTACGAGCAGTACTTC.

This chain uses TRBV9 with TRBJ1-1; 7 nucleotides align to TRBD1. Per germline, CDR1 SGDLS and CDR2 YYNGEE. The CDR3 loop spans 15 amino acids. After removal of 3 bases from V and 3 bases from J, the junction contained 8 bases not matched to a gene. The CDR3, as DNA: TGTGCCAGCAGCGCAACAGGGGATAGGTACACTGAAGCTTTCTTT. Protein: CASSATGDRYTEAFF.

The V and J genes are TRBV20-1 and TRBJ2-7; 7 bases align to TRBD1. The CDR3 has 14 amino acids. From germline, CDR1 is DFQATT and CDR2 SNEGSKA (reference sequence). V was pared by 3 bases and J by 3 bases, with 8 bases of the junction left unmatched. This CDR3 is CSASLPGQHYEQYF. The CDR3 DNA follows: TGCAGTGCTAGTCTCCCGGGACAGCACTACGAGCAGTACTTC.

The chain links TRBV3-1 (or the pseudogene TRBV3-2) to TRBJ1-4, with 7 bases identical to TRBD1. The CDR3 totals 13 residues. CDR1 LGHDT and CDR2 YNNKEL come from the germline V gene (reference sequence). V lost 4 bases to trimming and J lost 6 bases; unmatched junction nucleotides: 2. The CDR3 reads CASSPGTDEKLFF. CDR3 in DNA: TGTGCCAGCAGCCCGGGGACAGATGAAAAACTGTTTTTT.

The chain uses TRBV18 and TRBJ1-3; D is uncertain. V gave up 3 bases and J gave up 0 bases, with 6 bases separating them. The CDR3 totals 14 residues. The germline V gene encodes CDR1 KGHSH and CDR2 LQKENI. The CDR3 nucleotides read TGTGCCAGCTCACCGGTAGACTCTGGAAACACCATATATTTT. Protein product: CASSPVDSGNTIYF.

Note on this clone: One junction end disagrees with the germline gene, perhaps due to a read error. The J gene is TRBJ2-7, the V gene TRBV11-2; 14 bases agree with TRBD2. Germline V lookup: CDR1 SGHAT, CDR2 FQNNGV. The CDR3 contains 18 residues. The CDR3 loop is CASSKPGLAGVYSYEQCF. CDR3 sequence (DNA): TGTGCCAGCAGCAAACCGGGACTAGCGGGAGTATACTCCTACGAGCAGTGCTTC.

J is TRBJ1-1 and V is TRBV7-2; TRBD1 might be the D (5 bases). CDR1 and CDR2 (germline): SGHTA, FQGNSA. CDR3 size: 14 residues. V shed 0 bases and J shed 2 bases, with 7 bases lying between them. The CDR3 DNA reads TGTGCCAGCAGCTTAGCGACAGTCAACACTGAAGCTTTCTTT. It yields the protein CASSLATVNTEAFF.

The sample holds one count of this clone. V gene TRBV30 combines with J gene TRBJ1-3; D possibly corresponds to TRBD1 (5 bases). The CDR3 has 14 amino acids. Trimming cost V 3 bases and J 2 bases, with 11 bases left between them. Germline CDR1 is GTSNPN and CDR2 is SVGIG (reference sequence). Here the CDR3 reads CAWRWGHAGNTIYF. The CDR3 bases are TGTGCCTGGAGGTGGGGCCACGCTGGAAACACCATATATTTT.

The CDR3 sequence: CASSPGTSDEQYF. For the CDR3, the DNA is TGTGCCAGCAGCCCTGGGACTAGCGACGAGCAGTACTTC. The chain employs TRBV2 and TRBJ2-7, with 10 bases fitting TRBD2. V lost 6 bases and J lost 5; bases outside the gene matches: 4. The CDR3 sequence is 13 residues long. The germline V gene encodes CDR1 SNHLY and CDR2 FYNNEI.

The chain uses TRBV6-5 and TRBJ1-6, with no clear D. From germline, CDR1 is MNHEY and CDR2 SVGAGI. V lost 2 bases to trimming and J lost 10 bases, with 12 bases between them. This CDR3 is built from 14 residues. CDR3 sequence: CASSYTGVVSPLHF. CDR3 DNA sequence: TGTGCCAGCAGTTACACCGGGGTAGTCTCACCCCTCCACTTT.

V usage is TRBV6-5 and J usage is TRBJ1-6; 7 nucleotides line up with TRBD1. Germline V gene lookup returns CDR1 MNHEY and CDR2 SVGAGI. The length of the CDR3 is 13 residues. With 6 bases clipped from V and 12 bases from J, the junction kept 8 bases outside the gene matches. CDR3 sequence: CASRGQGGGPLHF. The CDR3 region has the DNA TGTGCCAGCAGGGGCCAAGGGGGCGGACCCCTCCACTTT.

The gene calls are TRBV25-1 and TRBJ1-4; D call uncertain. The V and J ends lost 1 base and 8 bases respectively, with 11 bases between them. Germline V gene sequence: CDR1 MGHDK, CDR2 SYGVNS. This CDR3 has 14 amino acids. The CDR3 here is CASSELGREEKLFF. Written as DNA, the CDR3 is TGTGCCAGCAGTGAATTGGGGAGGGAGGAAAAACTGTTTTTT.